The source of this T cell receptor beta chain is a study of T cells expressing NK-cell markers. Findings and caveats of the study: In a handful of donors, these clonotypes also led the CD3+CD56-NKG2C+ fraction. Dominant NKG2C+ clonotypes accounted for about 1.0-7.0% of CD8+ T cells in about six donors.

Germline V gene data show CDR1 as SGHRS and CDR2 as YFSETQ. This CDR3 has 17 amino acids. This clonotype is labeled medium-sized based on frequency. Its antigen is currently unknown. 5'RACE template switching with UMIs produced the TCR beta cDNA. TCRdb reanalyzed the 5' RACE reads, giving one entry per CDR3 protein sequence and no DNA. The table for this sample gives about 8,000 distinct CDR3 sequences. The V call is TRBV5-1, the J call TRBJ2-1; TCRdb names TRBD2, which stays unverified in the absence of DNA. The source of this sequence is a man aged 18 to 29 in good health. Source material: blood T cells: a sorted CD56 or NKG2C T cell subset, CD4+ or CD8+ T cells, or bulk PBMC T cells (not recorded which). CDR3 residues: CASSSRGLAGSYNEQFF. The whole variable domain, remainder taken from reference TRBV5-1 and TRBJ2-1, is KAGVTQTPRYLIKTRGQQVTLSCSPISGHRSVSWYQQTPGQGLQFLFEYFSETQRNKGNFPGRFSGRQFSNSRSEMNVSTLELGDSALYLCASSSRGLAGSYNEQFFGPGTRLTVL.